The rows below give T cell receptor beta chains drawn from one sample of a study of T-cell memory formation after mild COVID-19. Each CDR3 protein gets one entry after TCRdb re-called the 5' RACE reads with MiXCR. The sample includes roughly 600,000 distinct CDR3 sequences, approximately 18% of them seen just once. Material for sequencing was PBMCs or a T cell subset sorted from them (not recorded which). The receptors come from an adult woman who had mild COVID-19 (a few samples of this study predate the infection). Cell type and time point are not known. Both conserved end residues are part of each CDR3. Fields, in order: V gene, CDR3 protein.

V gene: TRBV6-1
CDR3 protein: CASSLGPEKQYF

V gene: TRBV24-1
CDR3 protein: CATSVTGSGANVLTF

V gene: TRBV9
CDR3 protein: CASSVAEHYEQYF

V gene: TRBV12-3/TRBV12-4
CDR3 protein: CASSLGGTTQYF

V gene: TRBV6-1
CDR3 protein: CASSEAGRSGDTQYF

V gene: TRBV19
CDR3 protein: CASSILRSEKLFF

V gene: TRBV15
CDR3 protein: CATSRDMTGSRTEAFF

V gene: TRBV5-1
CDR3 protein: CASSLTSALTYNEQFF

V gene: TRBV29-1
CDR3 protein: CSATGYNEQFF

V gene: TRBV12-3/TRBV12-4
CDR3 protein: CASGIPPQHEQYF

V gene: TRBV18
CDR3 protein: CASSRSIIPSTEAFF

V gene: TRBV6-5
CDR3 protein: CASSYSSGRPGETQYF

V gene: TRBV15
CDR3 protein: CATRAQNTYSPLHF

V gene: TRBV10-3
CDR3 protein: CAISEAGVAIMGSYEQYF

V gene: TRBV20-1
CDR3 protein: CSARDQGGDSPLHF

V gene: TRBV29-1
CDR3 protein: CSVTSPDSYEQYF

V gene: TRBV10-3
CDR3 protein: CAISEGEEGRNYGYTF

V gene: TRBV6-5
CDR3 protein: CASSYSSRGGVDTQYF

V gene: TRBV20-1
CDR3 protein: CSARVPPRLSIDEQFF

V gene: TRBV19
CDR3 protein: CASSISAPNYGYTF

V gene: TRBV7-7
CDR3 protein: CASSSGTSGGDTQYF

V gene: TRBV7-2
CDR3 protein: CASSRPKKTGRELALTDEQFF

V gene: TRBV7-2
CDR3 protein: CASSPPGLAGGLTGELFF

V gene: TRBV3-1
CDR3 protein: CASSPFTSGRSSDTQYF

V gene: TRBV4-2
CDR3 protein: CASSQEVGQPQHF

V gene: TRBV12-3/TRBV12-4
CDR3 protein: CASSLAGEYTEAFF

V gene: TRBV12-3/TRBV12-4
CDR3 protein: CASSELVAHYNEQFF

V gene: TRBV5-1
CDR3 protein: CASSLGGTDNEQFF

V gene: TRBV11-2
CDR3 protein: CASSSSPGTGVFSYEQYF

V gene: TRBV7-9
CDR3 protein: CASSFVGRGNIQYF

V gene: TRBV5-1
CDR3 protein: CASSSISGPAYEQYF

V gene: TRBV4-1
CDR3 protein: CASRLTQGNTEAFF

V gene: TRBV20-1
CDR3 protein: CSARSSGRAGNEQFF

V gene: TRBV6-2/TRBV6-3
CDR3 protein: CASSYALVNTEAFF

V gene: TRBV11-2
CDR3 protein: CASSLNIDQPQHF

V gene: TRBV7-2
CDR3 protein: CASSQGLANTGELFF

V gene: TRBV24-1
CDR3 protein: CATSALPPGELFF

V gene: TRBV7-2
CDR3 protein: CASSHGTGVQYGYTF

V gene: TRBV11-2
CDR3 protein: CASSMAGQLLEQYF

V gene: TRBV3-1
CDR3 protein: CASSARQGAKLFF

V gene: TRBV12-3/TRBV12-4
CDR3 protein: CASSPPTIAGGYTGELFF

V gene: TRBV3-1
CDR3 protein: CASSQNGLISYEQYF

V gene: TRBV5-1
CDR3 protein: CASCLAESTDTQYF

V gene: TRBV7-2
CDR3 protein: CASSPRHRARETQYF

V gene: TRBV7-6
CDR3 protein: CASSLGTDSNQPQHF

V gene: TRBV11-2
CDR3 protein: CASSLVAGENTEAFF